The 28 T cell receptor beta chains below come from one sample, sequenced in a study of T cell responses to AZD1222 COVID-19 vaccine. Using immunoSEQ multiplex PCR, the repertoire was profiled, and TCRdb retains in-frame clones only, with some absent. The table has roughly 130,000 clones, 80% to 90% seen once. Sequences were derived from peripheral blood, sampled on day 0 of AZD1222 vaccination. All receptors come from an adult in good health.

CDR3 protein: CASRAGAYNEQFF. CDR3 DNA sequence: TGTGCCAGTAGAGCGGGGGCCTACAATGAGCAGTTCTTC. The J gene is TRBJ2-1, the V gene TRBV19; 8 bases are a match to TRBD2. The CDR3 covers 13 residues. The trim removed 6 bases at V and 2 bases at J, leaving 0 bases unmatched. Germline V gene lookup returns CDR1 LNHDA and CDR2 SQIVND (reference sequence). Full variable domain (rest looked up from reference TRBV19 and TRBJ2-1): DGGITQSPKYLFRKEGQNVTLSCEQNLNHDAMYWYRQDPGQGLRLIYYSQIVNDFQKGDIAEGYSVSREKKESFPLTVTSAQKNPTAFYLCASRAGAYNEQFFGPGTRLTVL.

The chain is built from TRBV13 and TRBJ1-1; no firm D call. Germline CDR1 PRHDT, CDR2 FYEKMQ (reference sequence). The CDR3 spans 14 residues. Trimming shortened V by 4 bases and J by 1 base, and 10 bases separated the two germline ends. The CDR3 is CASSSRWGNTEAFF. DNA of the CDR3: TGTGCCAGCAGCTCGCGGTGGGGGAACACTGAAGCTTTCTTT.

The V and J genes are TRBV7-8 and TRBJ1-1, with a weak D call TRBD1 (6 bases). Trimming shortened V by 6 bases and J by 0 bases, and 8 bases separated the two germline ends. The CDR3 covers 13 residues. Germline values: CDR1 SGHVS, CDR2 FQNEAQ. The CDR3 sequence: CASRRTVNTEAFF. CDR3 coding DNA: TGTGCCAGCAGACGGACAGTGAACACTGAAGCTTTCTTT.

J is TRBJ1-2 and V is TRBV19; 7 bases line up with TRBD1. This CDR3 contains 12 residues. CDR1 is LNHDA and CDR2 is SQIVND in the germline V gene (reference sequence). Losses at the gene ends were 7 bases for V and 3 bases for J; bases not matched to a gene: 2. The CDR3 DNA follows: TGTGCCAGTATCGGGACAGACTATGGCTACACCTTC. It codes for CASIGTDYGYTF.

This rearrangement joins TRBV4-2 to TRBJ2-7; 7 bases are a match to TRBD1. The CDR3 is made up of 14 amino acids. CDR1 LGHNA and CDR2 YNFKEQ come from the germline V gene. V was clipped by 4 bases and J by 6 bases; unmatched bases: 9. This CDR3 is CASSPEGTVGEQYF. CDR3 nucleotides: TGTGCCAGCAGCCCAGAAGGGACAGTGGGCGAGCAGTACTTC.

The chain carries TRBV10-1 and TRBJ1-2; D may be TRBD1 (5 bases). Germline V gives CDR1 WNHNN, CDR2 SYGVQD (reference sequence). This CDR3 region has 19 residues. Here the CDR3 reads CGTKVKRPNWGEPNYGYTF. As DNA, the CDR3 is TGCGGAACGAAAGTGAAACGACCCAACTGGGGGGAACCTAACTATGGCTACACCTTC.

The gene calls are TRBV19 and TRBJ1-2, with 9 bases aligning to TRBD1. The V gene end was trimmed by 2 bases and the J gene end by 7 bases; junction bases not matched to a gene: 8. The V gene's germline CDR1 is LNHDA and CDR2 SQIVND (reference sequence). The CDR3 totals 15 residues. DNA for the CDR3: TGTGCCAGTAGTATAAGAAACAGGGGGCAAGCTGGCTACACCTTC. Translated, it gives CASSIRNRGQAGYTF.

Only a few counts were recorded for this clone. This chain links TRBV4-2 with TRBJ2-3, with TRBD2 identical over 12 bases. V shed 4 bases, J shed 5 bases, and the junction held 10 bases outside the gene matches. CDR3 size: 17 residues. The germline V gene encodes CDR1 LGHNA and CDR2 YNFKEQ. The CDR3 loop is CASSLRLAGDFRDTQYF. The CDR3, as DNA: TGTGCCAGCAGCCTCAGACTAGCGGGAGATTTTCGAGATACGCAGTATTTT.

The chain uses TRBV20-1 and TRBJ1-1; D not certain. V was cut by 7 bases and J by 0 bases, with 6 bases left in between. This CDR3 has 11 residues. Germline CDR1 DFQATT, CDR2 SNEGSKA (reference sequence). This chain's CDR3 is CSVVVNTEAFF. The DNA for the CDR3 is TGCAGTGTAGTAGTGAACACTGAAGCTTTCTTT.

This sequence joins TRBV4-3 and TRBJ1-2; D is perhaps TRBD1 (5 bases). This CDR3 spans 17 amino acids. The germline V and J ends were trimmed by 3 bases and 5 bases, with 22 bases remaining between them. Germline V gene lookup returns CDR1 LGHNA and CDR2 YSLEER. The CDR3 sequence is CASSQSVGREVRYGYTF. The CDR3 DNA reads TGCGCCAGCAGCCAGTCAGTTGGCAGGGAAGTTCGGTATGGCTACACCTTC.

J is TRBJ2-7 and V is TRBV23-1; D gene unclear. TRBV23-1 is identified as an open reading frame with a role that is uncertain. The CDR3 contains 16 residues. V shed 0 bases and J shed 0 bases, with 12 bases lying between them. The CDR3 nucleotides read TGCGCCAGCAGTCAATCGGTAGGGATTAGCTCCTACGAGCAGTACTTC. Translating it yields CASSQSVGISSYEQYF.

The chain joins TRBV7-3 to TRBJ2-1; D ambiguous. V lost 5 bases, J lost 0 bases, and 11 bases lay in between. This CDR3 has 15 residues. Germline V gene lookup returns CDR1 SGHTA and CDR2 FQGTGA. CDR3 coding DNA: TGTGCCAGCAGCCCCCTCCGGAGCTCCTACAATGAGCAGTTCTTC. Its protein product is CASSPLRSSYNEQFF.

The gene calls are TRBV5-4 and TRBJ2-5; 13 bases align to TRBD2. J was trimmed by 8 bases and V by 4 bases; bases with no gene match: 8. Germline CDR1 is SGHNT and CDR2 is YYREEE (reference sequence). The CDR3 length is 15 residues. The CDR3 here is CASSPWTSGSGTQYF. The CDR3 DNA reads TGTGCCAGCAGCCCCTGGACTAGCGGGAGCGGAACCCAGTACTTC.

This clone occurred once. The chain combines TRBV9 with TRBJ1-5; D gene ambiguous. V lost 1 base and J 2 bases, leaving 4 bases between the germline ends. The CDR3 has 13 amino acids. The germline gives CDR1 SGDLS, CDR2 YYNGEE. Here the CDR3 reads CASSVYGNQPQHF. The CDR3 region has the DNA TGTGCCAGCAGCGTATATGGCAATCAGCCCCAGCATTTT.

This clone was detected only once. J is TRBJ2-3 and V is TRBV6-5; tentative D call: TRBD1 (6 bases). Germline-derived CDR1 and CDR2 are MNHEY and SVGAGI. Between the trimmed V and J ends, which lost 9 bases and 2 bases, there was a span of 12 bases. This CDR3 has 13 residues. The CDR3 protein is CASHRDLTDTQYF. The CDR3 DNA is TGTGCCAGTCACAGGGACCTCACAGATACGCAGTATTTT.

J is TRBJ2-1 and V is TRBV19; perhaps TRBD1 as D (5 bases). V was clipped by 7 bases and J by 0 bases, with 16 bases between them. CDR3 length equals 16 residues. Germline CDR1 reads LNHDA; CDR2 reads SQIVND (reference sequence). The CDR3 reads CASTPSHDSSYNEQFF. The CDR3 DNA follows: TGTGCCAGTACCCCCTCCCACGACAGCTCCTACAATGAGCAGTTCTTC.

The chain couples TRBV15 to TRBJ2-7; 10 nucleotides align to TRBD1. V shed 6 bases and J 1 base; nucleotides not matched to a gene: 9. The germline CDR1 and CDR2 sequences are LNHNV and YYDKDF (reference sequence). The CDR3 is made up of 16 amino acids. CDR3 nucleotide sequence: TGTGCCACCAGGAGAAGGTCGGGACAGGGGTCCTACGAGCAGTACTTC. This translates into CATRRRSGQGSYEQYF.

The chain carries TRBV30 and TRBJ2-3; D is uncertain. V was trimmed by 0 bases and J by 4 bases, leaving 5 bases between them. The CDR3 contains 12 residues. Germline V gene data show CDR1 as GTSNPN and CDR2 as SVGIG (reference sequence). In DNA, the CDR3 is TGTGCCTGGAGTGTATACGCAGATACGCAGTATTTT. Protein sequence: CAWSVYADTQYF.

V and J are TRBV7-2 and TRBJ2-3; 16 positions agree with TRBD2. Per the germline V gene, CDR1 is SGHTA and CDR2 is FQGNSA. V lost 3 bases to trimming and J lost 0 bases; unmatched junction nucleotides: 0. This CDR3 spans 17 amino acids. CDR3 residues: CASSLGLAGGSTDTQYF. As DNA, the CDR3 is TGTGCCAGCAGCTTGGGACTAGCGGGAGGGAGCACAGATACGCAGTATTTT.

The gene calls are TRBV30 and TRBJ1-2; D is perhaps TRBD1 (6 bases). This CDR3 has 16 residues. V lost 0 bases, J lost 11 bases, and 25 bases lay in between. Looked up from germline, CDR1 is GTSNPN and CDR2 is SVGIG (reference sequence). The CDR3 loop is CAWSVGSRTAREKYTF. The CDR3 nucleotides read TGTGCCTGGAGTGTCGGGTCCCGGACAGCCCGGGAAAAGTACACCTTC.

This sequence joins TRBV5-3 and TRBJ2-7; 7 bases map to TRBD1. TRBV5-3 is recorded as an ORF, its role being uncertain. V lost 4 bases, J lost 3 bases, and 13 bases stayed unmatched. CDR3 size: 16 residues. CDR3 sequence reads: CARSLRSRDRSYEQYF. The CDR3, as DNA: TGTGCCAGAAGCCTCCGAAGCCGGGACAGAAGCTACGAGCAGTACTTC.

The chain joins TRBV5-1 to TRBJ2-5; the D gene is possibly TRBD1 (5 bases). The germline V gene encodes CDR1 SGHRS and CDR2 YFSETQ. The CDR3 totals 14 residues. V was shortened by 1 base and J by 5 bases, with 12 bases between the two germline ends. CDR3 loop: CASSLRAAGETQYF. CDR3 in DNA: TGCGCCAGCAGCTTGAGGGCTGCAGGGGAGACCCAGTACTTC.

This clone was observed a few times. V and J are TRBV6-1 and TRBJ1-1, with D possibly matching TRBD1 (6 bases). V gave up 2 bases and J gave up 0 bases, with 7 bases separating them. The CDR3 has 14 residues. Germline CDR1 MNHNS, CDR2 SASEGT. CDR3 sequence (DNA): TGTGCCAGCAGTGAACAGGGGATGAACACTGAAGCTTTCTTT. This gives the protein CASSEQGMNTEAFF.

The chain joins TRBV9 to TRBJ2-1; 10 bases are a match to TRBD2. The CDR3 length is 16 residues. Germline lookup yields CDR1 SGDLS and CDR2 YYNGEE. The ends lost 2 bases at V and 3 bases at J; junction bases unmatched: 5. As DNA, the CDR3 is TGTGCCAGCAGCGTGAATCTAGCGGGAGTCTACAATGAGCAGTTCTTC. Its protein is CASSVNLAGVYNEQFF.

CDR3 sequence reads: CASSRGLATVDEQFF. For the CDR3, the DNA is TGCGCCAGCAGCCGAGGACTAGCGACCGTCGATGAGCAGTTCTTC. The gene calls are TRBV4-3 and TRBJ2-1, with 9 bases fitting TRBD2. The CDR3 is 15 amino acids. CDR1 LGHNA and CDR2 YSLEER come from the germline V gene. The ends lost 4 bases at V and 8 bases at J; junction bases unmatched: 9.

This clone has only one observation. This rearrangement joins TRBV30 to TRBJ1-1; D ambiguous. The CDR3 loop spans 13 amino acids. Germline lookup yields CDR1 GTSNPN and CDR2 SVGIG (reference sequence). With 1 base removed from V and 6 bases from J, the gap between germline ends came to 12 bases. The CDR3 is CAWSGGILPEAFF. Here the CDR3 DNA reads TGTGCCTGGAGTGGAGGTATCCTCCCTGAAGCTTTCTTT. Looking up the rest from reference TRBV30 and TRBJ1-1 gives the full variable domain: SQTIHQWPATLVQPVGSPLSLECTVEGTSNPNLYWYRQAAGRGLQLLFYSVGIGQISSEVPQNLSASRPQDRQFILSSKKLLLSDSGFYLCAWSGGILPEAFFGQGTRLTVV.

The CDR3 nucleotides are TGTGCCAGCAGGTCCAGGATACCCTACGAGCAGTACTTC. This translates into CASRSRIPYEQYF. This chain uses TRBV5-8 with TRBJ2-7; D is unresolved. Looked up from germline, CDR1 is SGHTS and CDR2 is YDEGEE. CDR3 size: 13 residues. With 5 bases removed from V and 2 bases from J, the gap between germline ends came to 11 bases.

The V and J genes are TRBV6-5 and TRBJ2-7, with D possibly TRBD2 on 6 matching bases. The ends were cut back, 2 bases at V and 7 bases at J, with 9 bases in the middle. The CDR3 has 12 amino acids. Germline lookup yields CDR1 MNHEY and CDR2 SVGAGI. CDR3 sequence (DNA): TGTGCCAGCAGTTACAGGGCGGGGGAGCAGTACTTC. It yields the protein CASSYRAGEQYF.